This T cell receptor beta chain was captured in a study of preoperative IRX-2 immunotherapy in early breast cancer. Some clones are missing from TCRdb's copy, which holds only in-frame ones; the method was immunoSEQ multiplex PCR. Here the sample spans about 26,000 clones, roughly four fifths being singletons. As to treatment: preoperative locoregional IRX-2 cytokine immunotherapy. Preoperative locoregional IRX-2 cytokine immunotherapy was tested in the phase Ib source study. This clone turned up a few times. CDR3 size: 13 residues. V shed 3 bases and J shed 4 bases, with 7 bases lying between them. CDR1 and CDR2 from the germline V gene are SGHDN and FVKESK.

The specimen was lymph node tissue, collected after IRX-2 immunotherapy. The chain uses TRBV14 and TRBJ2-1, with unresolved D. The receptor comes from a human donor with breast cancer. The CDR3 region has the DNA TGTGCCAGCAGCCAGGCACTTTACAATGAGCAGTTCTTC. It translates to CASSQALYNEQFF.